This T cell receptor (beta chain) was obtained from a study of blood T cell repertoires in COVID-19. Study context: From the United States, Italy and Spain came samples of acute and convalescent COVID-19. PBMCs, B-cell-depleted T cells, or T cells were the source of the cDNA or gDNA that made up the material.

The CDR3 is 16 residues long. Trimming removed 9 bases from V and 3 bases from J; junction bases left unmatched: 13. Per germline, CDR1 SNHLY and CDR2 FYNNEI. In the source study's methods: The assay estimated nucleated cells by amplifying reference gene primers. TCRdb keeps only in-frame clones here, not all; method: immunoSEQ multiplex PCR. V and J calls and clone size come straight from that table; D and trimming were deduced from the DNA. Seen here are 150,000 to 200,000 clones, roughly four fifths observed once, and the top ten hold around 9.9%. The sample holds a few counts of this clone. The sequencing input was peripheral blood. The receptor was derived from a man between 65 and 79 years old with active or convalescent COVID-19. The chain links TRBV2 to TRBJ1-1, with 10 bases matching TRBD1. The CDR3, as DNA: TGTGCCAGTTCGAGACAGGGGGCTGAGTTGGACACTGAAGCTTTCTTT. Protein product: CASSRQGAELDTEAFF.